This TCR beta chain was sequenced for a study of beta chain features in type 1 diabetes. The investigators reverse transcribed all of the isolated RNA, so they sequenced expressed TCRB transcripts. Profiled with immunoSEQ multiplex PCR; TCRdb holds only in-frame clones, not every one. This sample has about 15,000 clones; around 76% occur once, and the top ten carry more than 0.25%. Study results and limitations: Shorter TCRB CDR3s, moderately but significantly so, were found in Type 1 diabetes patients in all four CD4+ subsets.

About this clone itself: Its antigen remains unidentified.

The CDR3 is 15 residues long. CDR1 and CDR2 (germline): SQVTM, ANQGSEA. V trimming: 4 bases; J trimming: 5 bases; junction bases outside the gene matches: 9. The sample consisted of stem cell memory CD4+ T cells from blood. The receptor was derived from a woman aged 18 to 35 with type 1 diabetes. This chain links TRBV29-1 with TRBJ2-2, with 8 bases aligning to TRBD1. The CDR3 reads CSVVRTGRGTGELFF. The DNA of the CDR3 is TGCAGCGTTGTGCGGACAGGGAGAGGAACCGGGGAGCTGTTTTTT.